These T cell receptor beta chains were read from a single sample in a study of blood T cell repertoires in COVID-19. The repertoire was sequenced with immunoSEQ multiplex PCR; TCRdb's copy has only in-frame clones and lacks some. Of tens of thousands of clones in the sample, more than 75% were seen once. Sample: peripheral blood. Receptors originate from a woman older than 75 with acute or convalescent COVID-19. Each CDR3 is given with its conserved first and last residue. A D gene is named only where the DNA matches it firmly. The size of a clone is reported for some rows only, either as once, few or many, or as a class for expanded clones.

>NA|TRBJ2-1|NA|TRBV30
CAWSVGLANEQFF
TGTGCCTGGAGTGTAGGCCTAGCGAATGAGCAGTTCTTC
>NA|TRBJ2-1|NA|TRBV7-9
CASSLETNPRNEQFF
TGTGCCAGCAGCCTGGAGACTAATCCACGGAATGAGCAGTTCTTC
>NA|TRBJ1-1|NA|TRBV7-2
CASSSSRGGPSTEAFF
TGTGCCAGCAGCTCCTCTAGGGGGGGCCCCAGCACTGAAGCTTTCTTT
>NA|TRBJ1-1|TRBD1|TRBV28
CASSIPTGSGTEAFF
TGTGCCAGCAGTATACCGACAGGGTCGGGCACTGAAGCTTTCTTT
>NA|TRBJ1-4|NA|TRBV5-5
CASSEQGVTTNEKLFF
TGTGCCAGCAGCGAACAGGGAGTTACAACTAATGAAAAACTGTTTTTT
>NA|TRBJ2-3|NA|TRBV29-1
CSQRVSTDTQYF
TGCAGCCAGCGGGTTAGCACAGATACGCAGTATTTT
>many|TRBJ1-5|TRBD1|TRBV2
CASSRDRDRWPQHF
TGTGCCAGCAGCCGGGACAGGGATCGGTGGCCCCAGCATTTT
>NA|TRBJ2-7|NA|TRBV5-1
CASSLGGGGLLDEQYF
TGCGCCAGCAGCCTGGGCGGTGGGGGACTTCTGGACGAGCAGTACTTC
>NA|TRBJ2-3|TRBD2|TRBV27
CASSFLLAGGPGTDTQYF
TGTGCCAGCAGTTTCCTGCTAGCGGGAGGGCCCGGCACAGATACGCAGTATTTT
>NA|TRBJ2-7|NA|TRBV5-1
CASSLGTPAEQYF
TGCGCCAGCAGCCTAGGCACCCCCGCCGAGCAGTACTTC
>few|TRBJ2-1|NA|TRBV27
CASSSTGLRYEQFF
TGTGCCAGCAGTTCAACGGGACTTAGATATGAGCAGTTCTTC